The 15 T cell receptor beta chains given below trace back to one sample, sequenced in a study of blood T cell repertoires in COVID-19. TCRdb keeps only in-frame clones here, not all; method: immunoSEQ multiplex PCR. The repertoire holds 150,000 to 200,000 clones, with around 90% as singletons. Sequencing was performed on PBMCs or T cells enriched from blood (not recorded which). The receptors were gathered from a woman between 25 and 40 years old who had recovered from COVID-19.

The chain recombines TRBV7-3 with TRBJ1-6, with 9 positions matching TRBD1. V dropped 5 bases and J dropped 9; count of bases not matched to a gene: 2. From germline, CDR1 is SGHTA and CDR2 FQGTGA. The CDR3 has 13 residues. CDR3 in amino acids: CASSTGGSSPLHF. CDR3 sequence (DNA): TGTGCCAGCAGCACAGGGGGCAGTTCACCCCTCCACTTT.

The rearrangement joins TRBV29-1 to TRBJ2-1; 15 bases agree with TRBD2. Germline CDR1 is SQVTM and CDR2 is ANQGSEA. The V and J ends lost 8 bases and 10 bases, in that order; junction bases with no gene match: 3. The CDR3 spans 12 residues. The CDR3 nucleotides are TGCAGCACCGGGACTAGCGGGAGGGAGCAGTTCTTC. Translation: CSTGTSGREQFF.

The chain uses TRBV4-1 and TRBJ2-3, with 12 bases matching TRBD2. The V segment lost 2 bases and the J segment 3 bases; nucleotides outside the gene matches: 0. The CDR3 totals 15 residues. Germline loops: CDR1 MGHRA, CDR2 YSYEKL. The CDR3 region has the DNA TGCGCCAGCAGCCAACTAGCGGGGGGGACAGATACGCAGTATTTT. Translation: CASSQLAGGTDTQYF.

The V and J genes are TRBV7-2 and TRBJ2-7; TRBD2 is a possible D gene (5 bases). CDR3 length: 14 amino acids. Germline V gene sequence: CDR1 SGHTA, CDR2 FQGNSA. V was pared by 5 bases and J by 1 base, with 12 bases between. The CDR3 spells CASSTARGSYEQYF. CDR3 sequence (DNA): TGTGCCAGCAGCACTGCTCGGGGTTCCTACGAGCAGTACTTC.

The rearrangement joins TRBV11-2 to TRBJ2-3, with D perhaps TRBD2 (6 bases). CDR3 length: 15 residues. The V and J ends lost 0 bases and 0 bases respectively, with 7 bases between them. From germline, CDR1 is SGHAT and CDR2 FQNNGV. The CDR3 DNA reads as TGTGCCAGCAGCTTAGAAGGGAGGAGCACAGATACGCAGTATTTT. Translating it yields CASSLEGRSTDTQYF.

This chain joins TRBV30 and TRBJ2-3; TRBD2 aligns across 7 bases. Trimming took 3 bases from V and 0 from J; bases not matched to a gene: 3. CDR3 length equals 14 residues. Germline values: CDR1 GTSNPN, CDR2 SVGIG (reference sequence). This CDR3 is CAWRFSGSTDTQYF. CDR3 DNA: TGTGCCTGGAGATTTAGCGGGAGCACAGATACGCAGTATTTT. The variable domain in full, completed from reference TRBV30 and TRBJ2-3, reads SQTIHQWPATLVQPVGSPLSLECTVEGTSNPNLYWYRQAAGRGLQLLFYSVGIGQISSEVPQNLSASRPQDRQFILSSKKLLLSDSGFYLCAWRFSGSTDTQYFGPGTRLTVL.

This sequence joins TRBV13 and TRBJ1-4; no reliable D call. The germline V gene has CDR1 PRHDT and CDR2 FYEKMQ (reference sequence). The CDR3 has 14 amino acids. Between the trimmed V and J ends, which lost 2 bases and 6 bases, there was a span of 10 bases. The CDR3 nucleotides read TGTGCCAGCAGCTTATCACAAAGCGATGAAAAACTGTTTTTT. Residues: CASSLSQSDEKLFF.

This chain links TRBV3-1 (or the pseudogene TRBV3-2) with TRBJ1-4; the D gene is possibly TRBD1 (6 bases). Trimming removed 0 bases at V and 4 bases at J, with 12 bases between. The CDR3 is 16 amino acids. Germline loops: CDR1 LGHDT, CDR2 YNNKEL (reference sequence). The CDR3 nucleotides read TGTGCCAGCAGCCAAGAGGGGACACGACGTAATGAAAAACTGTTTTTT. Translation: CASSQEGTRRNEKLFF.

The CDR3 sequence is CASSFAGTGVSGNTIYF. Here the CDR3 DNA reads TGCGCCAGCAGCTTTGCCGGGACAGGGGTTTCTGGAAACACCATATATTTT. The chain joins TRBV5-1 to TRBJ1-3; the match to TRBD1 covers 10 bases. V shed 2 bases, J shed 1 base, and the junction held 6 bases outside the gene matches. Germline lookup yields CDR1 SGHRS and CDR2 YFSETQ. The CDR3 totals 17 residues. The whole variable domain, remainder taken from reference TRBV5-1 and TRBJ1-3, is KAGVTQTPRYLIKTRGQQVTLSCSPISGHRSVSWYQQTPGQGLQFLFEYFSETQRNKGNFPGRFSGRQFSNSRSEMNVSTLELGDSALYLCASSFAGTGVSGNTIYFGEGSWLTVV.

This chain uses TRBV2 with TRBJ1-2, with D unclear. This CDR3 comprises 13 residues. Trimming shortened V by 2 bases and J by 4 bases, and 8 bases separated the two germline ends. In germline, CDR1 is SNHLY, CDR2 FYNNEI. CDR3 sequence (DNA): TGTGCCAGCAGTGAATCAGGAAGCTATGGCTACACCTTC. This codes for CASSESGSYGYTF.

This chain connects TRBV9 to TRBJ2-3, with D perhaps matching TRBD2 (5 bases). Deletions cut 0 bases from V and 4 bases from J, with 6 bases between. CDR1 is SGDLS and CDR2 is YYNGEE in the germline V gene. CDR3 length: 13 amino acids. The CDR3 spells CASSVERADTQYF. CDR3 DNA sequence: TGTGCCAGCAGCGTAGAGAGGGCAGATACGCAGTATTTT. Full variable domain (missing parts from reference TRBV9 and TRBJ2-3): DSGVTQTPKHLITATGQRVTLRCSPRSGDLSVYWYQQSLDQGLQFLIQYYNGEERAKGNILERFSAQQFPDLHSELNLSSLELGDSALYFCASSVERADTQYFGPGTRLTVL.

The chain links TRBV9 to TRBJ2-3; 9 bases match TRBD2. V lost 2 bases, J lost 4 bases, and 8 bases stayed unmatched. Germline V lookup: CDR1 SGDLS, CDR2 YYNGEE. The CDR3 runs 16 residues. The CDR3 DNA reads TGTGCCAGCAGCGTTATTAGCGGGAGTCGGGCAGATACGCAGTATTTT. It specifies CASSVISGSRADTQYF.

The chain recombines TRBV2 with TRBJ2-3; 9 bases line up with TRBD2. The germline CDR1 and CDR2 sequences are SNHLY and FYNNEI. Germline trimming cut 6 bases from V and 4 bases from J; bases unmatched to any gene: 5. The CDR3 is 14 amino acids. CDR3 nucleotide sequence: TGTGCCAGCAGCGTAGCGGGGGAGCCAGATACGCAGTATTTT. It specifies CASSVAGEPDTQYF.

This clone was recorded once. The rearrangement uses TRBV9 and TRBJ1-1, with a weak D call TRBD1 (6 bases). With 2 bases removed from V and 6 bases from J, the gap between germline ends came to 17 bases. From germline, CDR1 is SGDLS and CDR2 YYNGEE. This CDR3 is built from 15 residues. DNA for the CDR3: TGTGCCAGCAGCGTTGTCCCGGGACACCAAGCTGAAGCTTTCTTT. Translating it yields CASSVVPGHQAEAFF.

The CDR3 protein is CASSVRYTGNEQFF. CDR3 nucleotides: TGTGCCAGCAGCGTTCGATATACAGGGAATGAGCAGTTCTTC. The chain is built from TRBV9 and TRBJ2-1; D possibly corresponds to TRBD1 (6 bases). Germline-derived CDR1 and CDR2 are SGDLS and YYNGEE. V lost 2 bases, J lost 7 bases, and 13 bases lay in between. This CDR3 spans 14 amino acids.